This is a list of T cell receptor beta chains from one sample in a study of blood T cell repertoires in COVID-19. The repertoire was sequenced with immunoSEQ multiplex PCR; TCRdb's copy has only in-frame clones and lacks some. The top ten hold approximately 9.9% of the sample, which has 150,000 to 200,000 clones, about four fifths seen once. Sequencing was performed on peripheral blood. These receptors came from a woman in her forties with COVID-19, enrolled during active disease. Both conserved end residues are part of each CDR3. A D gene is named only where the DNA matches it firmly. Size is omitted from some rows. Given values are once, few, many or a class for expanded clones.

v_call: TRBV2
clone_size: -
j_call: TRBJ2-5
d_call: TRBD1
cdr3_nt: TGTGCCAGCAGCCTCGACAGGGCCCGCAAAGAGACCCAGTACTTC
cdr3_aa: CASSLDRARKETQYF

v_call: TRBV30
clone_size: -
j_call: TRBJ1-6
d_call: TRBD1
cdr3_nt: TGTGCCTGGAGTGTAACAGGGGGACCCCTCCACTTT
cdr3_aa: CAWSVTGGPLHF

v_call: TRBV19
clone_size: -
j_call: TRBJ2-3
d_call: -
cdr3_nt: TGTGCCAGTAGTATAGATCTTCCAGATACGCAGTATTTT
cdr3_aa: CASSIDLPDTQYF

v_call: TRBV28
clone_size: -
j_call: TRBJ2-7
d_call: TRBD2
cdr3_nt: TGTGCCAGCAGGAGGCCGGGACTAGCGCGGGAGCAGTACTTC
cdr3_aa: CASRRPGLAREQYF

v_call: TRBV19
clone_size: -
j_call: TRBJ1-5
d_call: TRBD1
cdr3_nt: TGTGCCAGTAGTATTAGAGACAGGGGGAGCAATCAGCCCCAGCATTTT
cdr3_aa: CASSIRDRGSNQPQHF

v_call: TRBV5-6
clone_size: once
j_call: TRBJ2-1
d_call: TRBD2
cdr3_nt: TGTGCCAGCAGCTTTGGTTGGGAGGGGTACAATGAGCAGTTCTTC
cdr3_aa: CASSFGWEGYNEQFF

v_call: TRBV27
clone_size: -
j_call: TRBJ2-2
d_call: TRBD2
cdr3_nt: TGTGCCACCCGGGCGAGCGGGAGTTTCACCGGGGAGCTGTTTTTT
cdr3_aa: CATRASGSFTGELFF

v_call: TRBV30
clone_size: -
j_call: TRBJ1-2
d_call: -
cdr3_nt: TGTGCCTGGACGGGGGGCGCCGGCTACACCTTC
cdr3_aa: CAWTGGAGYTF

v_call: TRBV5-4
clone_size: -
j_call: TRBJ1-6
d_call: -
cdr3_nt: TGTGCCAGCAGCTTGGGGGGCGGAGATCTCCCCCTCCACTTT
cdr3_aa: CASSLGGGDLPLHF

v_call: TRBV6-5
clone_size: -
j_call: TRBJ1-1
d_call: TRBD1
cdr3_nt: TGTGCCAGCAGCCTCGACAGGGTGAACACTGAAGCTTTCTTT
cdr3_aa: CASSLDRVNTEAFF

v_call: TRBV2
clone_size: -
j_call: TRBJ2-5
d_call: -
cdr3_nt: TGTGCCAGCAGCCGGGAACAAGAGACCCAGTACTTC
cdr3_aa: CASSREQETQYF

v_call: TRBV5-4
clone_size: -
j_call: TRBJ2-3
d_call: -
cdr3_nt: TGTGCCAGCAGCATAGGCGGGGCCTCGGATACGCAGTATTTT
cdr3_aa: CASSIGGASDTQYF

v_call: TRBV30
clone_size: -
j_call: TRBJ1-1
d_call: TRBD1
cdr3_nt: TGTGCCTGGAGTCCCCTCGGGACAGGGGCTAACACTGAAGCTTTCTTT
cdr3_aa: CAWSPLGTGANTEAFF

v_call: TRBV7-8
clone_size: -
j_call: TRBJ2-1
d_call: -
cdr3_nt: TGTGCCAGCAGCACCCAGGGTAACTTCTACAATGAGCAGTTCTTC
cdr3_aa: CASSTQGNFYNEQFF